The text below deals with one T cell receptor (beta chain). Germline V CDR1 and CDR2: SEHNR, FQNEAQ (reference sequence). This CDR3 has 17 amino acids. These data come from a study of CXCR3-negative and CXCR3-positive naive CD8 T cells. TRB cDNA libraries were made by UMI-labeled 5' RACE. Using the 5' RACE reads, TCRdb records one entry per CDR3 protein without DNA. The table for this sample gives around 57,000 distinct CDR3 sequences. This TCR was sampled from a human donor in good health. Some clones in this sample may be carry-over from other donors' samples. Sequenced material: memory CD8+ T cells from blood. The rearrangement links TRBV7-9 to TRBJ1-5; TCRdb's D call of TRBD1 is untestable without DNA. CDR3 region: CASSSERQGNFNQPQHF.